The clone carrying this TCR beta chain was detected many times. Diagnosis of hyperthyroidism was new in patients aged 18 to 65, and its duration was under 2 months. PBMCs stemmed from over 7.5 ml fresh peripheral blood. It was RNA transcripts that yielded the amplified TCR beta CDR3 regions. TCR CDR3 underwent first-round RT-PCR with the HTBI primer set. MiXCR was run by TCRdb on the multiplex PCR reads, yielding one entry per CDR3 protein. The profile shows roughly 100,000 distinct CDR3 sequences, less than 55% of them singletons. This sample stems from a study of T cells in Graves' hyperthyroidism and ophthalmopathy. Trimming stripped 3 bases from V and 8 bases from J, with 5 bases between. CDR3 length equals 11 residues. Germline CDR1 reads SEHNR; CDR2 reads FQNEAQ (reference sequence).

This receptor was identified in a man aged 35 to 55 with Graves' hyperthyroidism. The sequenced sample was blood. The rearrangement uses TRBV7-9 and TRBJ2-1; D unclear. As DNA, the CDR3 is TGTGCCAGCAGCTTCGGCGATGAGCAGTTCTTC. Amino acids: CASSFGDEQFF.